The entry below describes one TCR beta chain. Its recognized antigen is unknown. There are no base qualities to consult, and no much larger clone falls within one base. Using the deep immunoSEQ assay, TCR CDR3 regions were amplified from genomic DNA by multiplex PCR. Extracted genomic DNA from each cell subset was distributed evenly across all wells of several immunoSEQ 96-well plates, and each plate was treated as a replicate. For sorted subsets, about 200 ng genomic DNA, equal to about 30,000 T cell genomes, was loaded into each replicate PCR. The purified libraries were quantified using a Qubit 3.0 fluorometer, sized with a Bioanalyzer 2100, and then quantified again using the KAPA Library Quantification kit. Every immunoSEQ 96-well plate was sequenced on a dedicated single-read 150-cycle Illumina NextSeq 550 flow cell. The original pipeline was this. Because the immunoSEQ output held only junctional sequences and lacked quality scores, the filtering could not match the filtering applied to full-length reads. To assign V/J genes and CDR3, sequences were annotated using PyIR, a Python wrapper for IgBLAST v1.9, with IMGT germline references. Reads were filtered out if the reads had weak V/J assignments (E-value above 1e-6), no CDR3, stop codons, out-of-frame junctions, or ambiguous translated residues. A V3J clonotype was defined by an identical inferred V gene, J gene, and CDR3 amino acid sequence. The percentage overlap between two repertoires was calculated by dividing the number of shared unique clonotypes by the size of the smaller repertoire. Richness of each repertoire was evaluated using RTK rarefaction, the Chao1 estimator, and Recon v2.1 estimates of unobserved clonotypes. For all TCRbeta clonotypes obtained by the gDNA method from a handful of donors, generation probabilities were computed with OLGA. The table comes from immuneACCESS by way of TCRdb, which keeps in-frame sequences with V and J called. Part of the clones is missing from these tables; in studies checked, under half for an unresolved V gene and the rest for unknown reasons. That table is the source of V, J and clone size, and D and trimming were worked out from the DNA. A total of about 1.5 million clones appear in this sample, about 96% of them only once. Roughly 1.2% of the sample lies in the top ten.

This sample is drawn from a study of shared clonotypes between healthy human individuals (dated by TCRdb to about 2020). For the study in its entirety: The cohort comprised a couple of women and a few men aged 18 to 49 years. For each donor, CD4 naive and CD4 memory were each given three plates, CD8 naive was given two plates, and CD8 memory was given one plate. The study deeply sequenced blood TCR repertoires of about 5 healthy adults to estimate repertoire size and the extent of clonotype sharing between individuals. To increase sequencing depth and limit assay-specific biases, different laboratories used diverse techniques to prepare libraries and sequence TCR repertoires. Leukapheresis yielded between about 0.9 and 9 billion PBMCs per donor. Results the study describes overall, beyond this receptor: Sampling was restricted to blood, and TCR repertoires in tissues likely differ from the TCR repertoires found in blood. Pairwise subsampling indicated that sequencing depth was expected to affect the degree of clonotype sharing among donors. Higher generation probabilities were observed for clonotypes shared by all four sorted-subset donors than for non-shared clonotypes. Across a handful of donors, approximately 5% of naive CD4, roughly 3.3% of naive CD8, about 2% of memory CD4, and under 0.45% of memory CD8 clonotypes were shared. Because the study included a small number of donors, the genetic and exposure-history diversity represented was limited. Larger estimated clonotype richness was generally found for naive subsets than for memory subsets. Rarefaction of sorted-subset datasets indicated incomplete sequencing despite the large sequencing depth.

From the cysteine up to the phenylalanine, the CDR3 has a length of 16 residues. Left in the record is the CDR3 DNA by itself, 48 bases read in frame from the first base. The germline V gene encodes CDR1 MDHEN and CDR2 SYDVKM. V and J are truncated by 4 bases and 3 bases respectively, leaving an intervening sequence of 16 bases. The donors were healthy, HIV-negative adults who had no recently reported acute infections or vaccinations. Only Caucasian adults living in Nashville, Tennessee, USA were represented among the donors. Magnetic negative selection was used to enrich CD4+ T cells, after which naive cells were positively selected on CD45RA and the negative fraction became the memory subset. Blood was obtained by leukapheresis, after which PBMCs were separated by Ficoll-Histopaque density gradient centrifugation and cryopreserved in liquid nitrogen vapor phase. Analytical flow cytometry was used to check the purity and quantity of every magnetically sorted T cell population. Genomic DNA was isolated from every sorted fraction and measured by UV absorbance on a Nanodrop 2000c.

The sequence was collected from a man aged 30 to 45 in good health. The receptor chain draws on TRBV28 and TRBJ1-5; the D gene lacks a confident call. What was sequenced was naive CD4+ T cells sorted from blood. The cell subset or site label, as the study defines it: CD45RA+ positively selected. DNA sequence: TGTGCCAGCAGTTCCCCAGAAGGGTCTGTCAATCAGCCCCAGCATTTT. This codes for CASSSPEGSVNQPQHF.